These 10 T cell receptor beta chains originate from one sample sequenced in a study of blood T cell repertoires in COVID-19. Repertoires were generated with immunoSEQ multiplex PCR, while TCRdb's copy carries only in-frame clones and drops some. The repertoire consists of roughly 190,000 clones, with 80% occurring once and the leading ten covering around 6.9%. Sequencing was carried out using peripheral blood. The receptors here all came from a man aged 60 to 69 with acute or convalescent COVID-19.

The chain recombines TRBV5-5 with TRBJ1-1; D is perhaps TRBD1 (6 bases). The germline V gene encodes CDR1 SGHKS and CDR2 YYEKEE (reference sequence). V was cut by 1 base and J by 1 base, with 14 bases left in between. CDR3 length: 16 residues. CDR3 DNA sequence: TGTGCCAGCAGCTTGACCCTGGGGACACAGAACACTGAAGCTTTCTTT. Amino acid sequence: CASSLTLGTQNTEAFF.

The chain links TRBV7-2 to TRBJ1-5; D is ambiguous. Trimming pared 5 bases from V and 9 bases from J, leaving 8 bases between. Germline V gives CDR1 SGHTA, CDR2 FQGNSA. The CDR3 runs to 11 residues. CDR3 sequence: CASSLSGPQHF. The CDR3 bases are TGTGCCAGCAGCCTCTCGGGGCCCCAGCATTTT.

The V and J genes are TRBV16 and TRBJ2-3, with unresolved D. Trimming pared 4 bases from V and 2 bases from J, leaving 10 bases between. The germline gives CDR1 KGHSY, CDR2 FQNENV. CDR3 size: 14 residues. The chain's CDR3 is CASSRSVVTDTQYF. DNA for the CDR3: TGTGCCAGCAGCCGAAGCGTTGTCACAGATACGCAGTATTTT.

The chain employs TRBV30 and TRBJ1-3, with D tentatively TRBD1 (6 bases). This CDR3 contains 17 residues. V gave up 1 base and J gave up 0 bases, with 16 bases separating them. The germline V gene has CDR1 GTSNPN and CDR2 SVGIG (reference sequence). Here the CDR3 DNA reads TGTGCCTGGAGTGCCCTTAAACAGGGAAGCTCTGGAAACACCATATATTTT. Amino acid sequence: CAWSALKQGSSGNTIYF.

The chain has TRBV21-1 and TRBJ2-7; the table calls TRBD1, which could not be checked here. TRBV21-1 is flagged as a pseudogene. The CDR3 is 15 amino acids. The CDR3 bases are TGTGCCAGCAGCAAAGCGCACAGGGATTCCTACGAGCAGTACTTC. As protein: CASSKAHRDSYEQYF.

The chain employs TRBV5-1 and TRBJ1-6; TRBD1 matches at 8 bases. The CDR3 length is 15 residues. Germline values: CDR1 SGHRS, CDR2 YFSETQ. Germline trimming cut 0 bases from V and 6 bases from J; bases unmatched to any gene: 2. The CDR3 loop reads CASSLVQGGNSPLHF. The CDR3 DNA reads TGCGCCAGCAGCTTGGTACAGGGGGGTAATTCACCCCTCCACTTT. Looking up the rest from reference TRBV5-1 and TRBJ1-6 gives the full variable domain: KAGVTQTPRYLIKTRGQQVTLSCSPISGHRSVSWYQQTPGQGLQFLFEYFSETQRNKGNFPGRFSGRQFSNSRSEMNVSTLELGDSALYLCASSLVQGGNSPLHFGNGTRLTVT.

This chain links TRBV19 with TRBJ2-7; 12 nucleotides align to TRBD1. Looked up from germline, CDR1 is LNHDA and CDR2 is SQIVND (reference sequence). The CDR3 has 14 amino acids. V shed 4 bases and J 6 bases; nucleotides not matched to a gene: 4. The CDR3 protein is CASSTGQGASEQYF. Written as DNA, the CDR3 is TGTGCCAGTAGTACGGGACAGGGGGCGAGCGAGCAGTACTTC. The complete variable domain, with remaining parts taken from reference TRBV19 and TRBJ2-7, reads DGGITQSPKYLFRKEGQNVTLSCEQNLNHDAMYWYRQDPGQGLRLIYYSQIVNDFQKGDIAEGYSVSREKKESFPLTVTSAQKNPTAFYLCASSTGQGASEQYFGPGTRLTVT.

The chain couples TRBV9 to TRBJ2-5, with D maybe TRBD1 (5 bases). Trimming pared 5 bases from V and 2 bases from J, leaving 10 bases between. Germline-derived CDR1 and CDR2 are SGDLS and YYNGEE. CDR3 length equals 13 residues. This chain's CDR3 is CASRDTTQETQYF. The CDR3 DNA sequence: TGTGCCAGCAGGGACACAACACAAGAGACCCAGTACTTC.

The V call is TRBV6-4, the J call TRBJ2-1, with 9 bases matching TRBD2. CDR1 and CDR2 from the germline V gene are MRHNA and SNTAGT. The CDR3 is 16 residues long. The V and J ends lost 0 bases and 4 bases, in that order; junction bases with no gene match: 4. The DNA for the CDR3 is TGTGCCAGCAGTGACTCGGGACTAGCAGGGTACAATGAGCAGTTCTTC. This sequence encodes CASSDSGLAGYNEQFF.

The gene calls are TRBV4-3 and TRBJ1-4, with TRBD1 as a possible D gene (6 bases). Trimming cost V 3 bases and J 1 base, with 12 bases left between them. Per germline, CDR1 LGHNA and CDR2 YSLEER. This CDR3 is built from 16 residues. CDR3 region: CASSHASQGTNEKLFF. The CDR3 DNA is TGCGCCAGCAGCCACGCCTCACAGGGAACTAATGAAAAACTGTTTTTT.